Listed below are T cell receptor beta chains from one sample, sequenced in a study of T-cell reconstitution after alpha-beta-depleted transplantation in children. TCRdb reprocessed the PCR reads with MiXCR, giving one entry per CDR3 protein. Found here are around 600,000 distinct CDR3 sequences, about 10% of them singletons; the top ten hold less than 5%. Sequencing was performed on PBMCs from the stem cell graft donor, taken from the stem cell graft. Receptors originate from a human donor who donated a stem cell graft to a child with acute myeloid leukemia. CDR3s include the opening cysteine and the closing phenylalanine or tryptophan. D genes are given only for firm matches. Not every row has a clone size; where given, it reads once, few, many or a size class.

D gene: NA; J gene: TRBJ2-3; V gene: TRBV9; clone size: many; CDR3 protein: CASSVVGDTQYF; CDR3 DNA: TGTGCCAGCAGCGTAGTAGGAGATACGCAGTATTTT
D gene: NA; J gene: TRBJ2-3; V gene: TRBV7-9; clone size: many; CDR3 protein: CASRSVDFTDTQYF; CDR3 DNA: TGTGCCAGCAGGTCGGTCGACTTCACAGATACGCAGTATTTT
D gene: NA; J gene: TRBJ2-7; V gene: TRBV3-1; clone size: NA; CDR3 protein: CASSLTPPGSTYEQYF; CDR3 DNA: TGTGCCAGCAGCCTCACCCCTCCGGGATCGACCTACGAGCAGTACTTC
D gene: NA; J gene: TRBJ2-1; V gene: TRBV4-1; clone size: many; CDR3 protein: CASSQELASTYNEQFF; CDR3 DNA: TGCGCCAGCAGCCAAGAGCTGGCGTCCACTTACAATGAGCAGTTCTTC
D gene: NA; J gene: TRBJ2-7; V gene: TRBV5-1; clone size: few; CDR3 protein: CASRRQDNYEQYF; CDR3 DNA: TGCGCCAGCAGAAGGCAGGATAACTACGAGCAGTACTTC
D gene: TRBD2; J gene: TRBJ2-1; V gene: TRBV6-1; clone size: NA; CDR3 protein: CASRRGLAGGSVNEQFF; CDR3 DNA: TGTGCCAGCAGGAGGGGACTAGCGGGAGGTTCGGTCAATGAGCAGTTCTTC
D gene: TRBD2; J gene: TRBJ2-2; V gene: TRBV6-2/TRBV6-3; clone size: few; CDR3 protein: CASGGTSGRRTGELFF; CDR3 DNA: TGTGCCAGCGGTGGGACTAGCGGGAGAAGAACCGGGGAGCTGTTTTTT
D gene: NA; J gene: TRBJ2-1; V gene: TRBV29-1; clone size: many; CDR3 protein: CSARREDSYNEQFF; CDR3 DNA: TGCAGCGCACGGAGGGAGGACTCCTACAATGAGCAGTTCTTC
D gene: TRBD1; J gene: TRBJ1-6; V gene: TRBV6-1; clone size: NA; CDR3 protein: CASSGDSSYNSPLHF; CDR3 DNA: TGTGCCAGCAGTGGGGACAGCTCCTATAATTCACCCCTCCACTTT
D gene: TRBD1; J gene: TRBJ1-5; V gene: TRBV7-8; clone size: few; CDR3 protein: CASSLGDRRGLGQPQHF; CDR3 DNA: TGTGCCAGCAGCTTAGGGGACAGGAGGGGACTCGGTCAGCCCCAGCATTTT
D gene: NA; J gene: TRBJ1-1; V gene: TRBV7-2; clone size: few; CDR3 protein: CASSRGVNTEAFF; CDR3 DNA: TGTGCCAGCAGCCGCGGGGTAAACACTGAAGCTTTCTTT
D gene: NA; J gene: TRBJ2-7; V gene: TRBV7-3; clone size: few; CDR3 protein: CASSLTSSSSYEQYF; CDR3 DNA: TGTGCCAGCAGCTTAACTTCTAGCTCTTCCTACGAGCAGTACTTC
D gene: NA; J gene: TRBJ2-2; V gene: TRBV9; clone size: NA; CDR3 protein: CASSALRDEGPGELFF; CDR3 DNA: TGTGCCAGCAGCGCCCTACGGGATGAAGGTCCCGGGGAGCTGTTTTTT
D gene: TRBD2; J gene: TRBJ2-7; V gene: TRBV20-1; clone size: few; CDR3 protein: CSASLAGIAYEQYF; CDR3 DNA: TGCAGTGCTAGTCTAGCGGGAATAGCCTACGAGCAGTACTTC
D gene: TRBD2; J gene: TRBJ2-1; V gene: TRBV11-2; clone size: NA; CDR3 protein: CASSTIRTSGGSSYNEQFF; CDR3 DNA: TGTGCCAGCAGCACCATAAGGACTAGCGGAGGTAGCTCCTACAATGAGCAGTTCTTC
D gene: NA; J gene: TRBJ2-2; V gene: TRBV24-1; clone size: many; CDR3 protein: CATRVGQTGELFF; CDR3 DNA: TGTGCCACCCGAGTAGGTCAAACCGGGGAGCTGTTTTTT
D gene: TRBD2; J gene: TRBJ2-1; V gene: TRBV20-1; clone size: NA; CDR3 protein: CSARDSRLAGAVHEQFF; CDR3 DNA: TGCAGTGCTAGAGATTCGCGACTAGCGGGAGCGGTCCATGAGCAGTTCTTC
D gene: NA; J gene: TRBJ2-3; V gene: TRBV30; clone size: NA; CDR3 protein: CAWSVAGTDTQYF; CDR3 DNA: TGTGCCTGGAGTGTAGCAGGGACAGATACGCAGTATTTT
D gene: NA; J gene: TRBJ2-5; V gene: TRBV21-1; clone size: NA; CDR3 protein: CASSKVRGWEETQYF; CDR3 DNA: TGTGCCAGCAGCAAAGTGAGAGGGTGGGAAGAGACCCAGTACTTC
D gene: NA; J gene: TRBJ1-4; V gene: TRBV27; clone size: NA; CDR3 protein: CASSWREGEKLFF; CDR3 DNA: TGTGCCAGCAGTTGGAGGGAGGGCGAAAAACTGTTTTTT
D gene: TRBD1; J gene: TRBJ2-3; V gene: TRBV6-2/TRBV6-3; clone size: few; CDR3 protein: CASRPGQARGDTQYF; CDR3 DNA: TGTGCCAGCAGACCCGGACAGGCACGTGGAGATACGCAGTATTTT
D gene: NA; J gene: TRBJ2-7; V gene: TRBV29-1; clone size: many; CDR3 protein: CSVDQGTYEQYF; CDR3 DNA: TGCAGCGTTGACCAGGGAACTTACGAGCAGTACTTC
D gene: NA; J gene: TRBJ2-7; V gene: TRBV28; clone size: many; CDR3 protein: CASSITGNEQYF; CDR3 DNA: TGTGCCAGCAGTATCACAGGAAACGAGCAGTACTTC
D gene: NA; J gene: TRBJ2-7; V gene: TRBV28; clone size: NA; CDR3 protein: CATESPVSSYEQYF; CDR3 DNA: TGTGCCACCGAGAGTCCAGTGAGCTCCTACGAGCAGTACTTC
D gene: NA; J gene: TRBJ2-7; V gene: TRBV7-2; clone size: NA; CDR3 protein: CASSSPGGPSYEQYF; CDR3 DNA: TGTGCCAGCAGCTCGCCTGGGGGGCCCTCCTACGAGCAGTACTTC
D gene: NA; J gene: TRBJ1-5; V gene: TRBV5-1; clone size: NA; CDR3 protein: CASSLDGKQPQHF; CDR3 DNA: TGCGCCAGCAGCTTGGACGGGAAACAGCCCCAGCATTTT
D gene: NA; J gene: TRBJ1-5; V gene: TRBV20-1; clone size: few; CDR3 protein: CSAGTGSNRQPQHF; CDR3 DNA: TGCAGTGCGGGAACAGGGTCTAATCGGCAGCCCCAGCATTTT
D gene: TRBD1; J gene: TRBJ1-2; V gene: TRBV9; clone size: few; CDR3 protein: CASSVVGQGDYGYTF; CDR3 DNA: TGTGCCAGCAGCGTAGTGGGACAGGGGGACTACGGCTACACCTTC
D gene: TRBD2; J gene: TRBJ2-1; V gene: TRBV20-1; clone size: few; CDR3 protein: CSARGGRSGSDEQFF; CDR3 DNA: TGCAGTGCTAGGGGGGGGAGATCGGGGAGCGATGAGCAGTTCTTC
D gene: NA; J gene: TRBJ1-6; V gene: TRBV10-3; clone size: many; CDR3 protein: CAISPGLVDSPLHF; CDR3 DNA: TGTGCCATCAGTCCCGGACTGGTTGATTCACCCCTCCACTTT
D gene: NA; J gene: TRBJ2-1; V gene: TRBV9; clone size: NA; CDR3 protein: CASSSDGLSSYNEQFF; CDR3 DNA: TGTGCCAGCAGCTCGGACGGGCTGAGCTCCTACAATGAGCAGTTCTTC
D gene: TRBD1; J gene: TRBJ2-5; V gene: TRBV7-2; clone size: many; CDR3 protein: CASSFRDRGRAQYF; CDR3 DNA: TGTGCCAGCAGCTTCCGTGACAGGGGCCGTGCCCAGTACTTC
D gene: TRBD1; J gene: TRBJ2-3; V gene: TRBV5-4; clone size: NA; CDR3 protein: CASSRPSGTGGTDTQYF; CDR3 DNA: TGTGCCAGCAGCCGCCCCTCCGGGACAGGGGGCACAGATACGCAGTATTTT
D gene: TRBD2; J gene: TRBJ2-1; V gene: TRBV7-2; clone size: NA; CDR3 protein: CASSWGLADYNEQFF; CDR3 DNA: TGTGCCAGCAGCTGGGGACTAGCGGATTACAATGAGCAGTTCTTC
D gene: NA; J gene: TRBJ2-1; V gene: TRBV7-3; clone size: few; CDR3 protein: CASSPLRPYDEQFF; CDR3 DNA: TGTGCCAGCAGCCCCCTGCGGCCTTATGATGAGCAGTTCTTC
D gene: NA; J gene: TRBJ2-5; V gene: TRBV29-1; clone size: NA; CDR3 protein: CSVNGQHETQYF; CDR3 DNA: TGCAGCGTGAACGGACAGCATGAGACCCAGTACTTC